Sequencing of this TCR beta chain was carried out in a study of blood T cell repertoires in COVID-19. Study information: The study drew acute and convalescent COVID-19 samples from the United States, Italy and Spain.

The CDR3 is 14 amino acids. Losses at the gene ends were 4 bases for V and 5 bases for J; bases not matched to a gene: 4. Germline CDR1 SGDLS, CDR2 YYNGEE. Original methodology: Reference gene primer amplification in the assay estimated nucleated cell counts. TCRdb's copy holds only in-frame clones and misses some; the assay was immunoSEQ multiplex PCR. V and J calls and clone size are as listed in that table; D and trimming were resolved from the DNA. This repertoire shows about 220,000 clones, around 85% found once; its top ten account for 4% to 5.5%. Sample: peripheral blood. This TCR was sampled from a human donor in a cohort sampled during active COVID-19. J is TRBJ1-4 and V is TRBV9, with 8 nucleotides matching TRBD1. CDR3 sequence: CASSPTGGNEKLFF. The CDR3 coding sequence is TGTGCCAGCAGCCCAACAGGGGGGAATGAAAAACTGTTTTTT.